This is a list of T cell receptor beta chains from one sample in a study of shared T cell receptors in the human thymus. Profiled with immunoSEQ multiplex PCR; TCRdb holds only in-frame clones, not every one. The profile covers over 450,000 clones, with approximately 80% appearing a single time and more than 0.01% taken by the ten largest. The same data also went into a second study, on human thymus T cells.

The sequenced sample consisted of thymocytes. The receptors were gathered from a boy younger than two with a congenital heart defect. The CDR3 runs from the conserved cysteine through the conserved F or W. Each record gives: clone size, J gene, V gene, D gene, CDR3 protein, CDR3 DNA. The D gene is left open where the match is weak. Clone size, where shown, is once, few, many, or a class for clones that have expanded.

NA	TRBJ2-3	TRBV4-2	TRBD2	CASSQEGTSGGTDTQYF	TGTGCCAGCAGCCAAGAAGGGACTAGCGGGGGCACAGATACGCAGTATTTT
NA	TRBJ1-3	TRBV4-1	NA	CASKGPGSGNTIYF	TGCGCCAGTAAAGGCCCAGGTTCGGGAAACACCATATATTTT
NA	TRBJ2-7	TRBV14	TRBD2	CASSQVRWTSGRVLEQYF	TGTGCCAGCAGCCAGGTTAGGTGGACTAGCGGGAGAGTTCTCGAGCAGTACTTC
NA	TRBJ1-2	TRBV14	NA	CASSQGADKANYGYTF	TGTGCCAGCAGCCAAGGGGCGGACAAAGCTAACTATGGCTACACCTTC
NA	TRBJ1-4	TRBV4-3	NA	CASSQEGRRGGEKLFF	TGCGCCAGCAGCCAAGAAGGGAGAAGGGGGGGGGAAAAACTGTTTTTT
NA	TRBJ2-1	TRBV7-8	NA	CASSLARDEQFF	TGTGCCAGCAGCTTAGCGCGCGATGAGCAGTTCTTC
NA	TRBJ2-7	TRBV30	TRBD2	CAWSVSGGSSYEQYF	TGTGCCTGGAGTGTATCGGGCGGGAGCTCCTACGAGCAGTACTTC
NA	TRBJ2-5	TRBV4-1	NA	CASSPPRGAETQYF	TGCGCCAGCAGCCCCCCACGGGGGGCAGAGACCCAGTACTTC
NA	TRBJ2-1	TRBV27	TRBD2	CASRGVAGRGGEQFF	TGTGCCAGCAGGGGAGTAGCGGGAAGAGGGGGTGAGCAGTTCTTC
NA	TRBJ1-4	TRBV30	TRBD1	CAWIGGQGENEKLFF	TGTGCCTGGATTGGGGGACAGGGGGAAAATGAAAAACTGTTTTTT
NA	TRBJ2-2	TRBV5-1	TRBD2	CASSLALAGGQRTGELFF	TGCGCCAGCAGCTTGGCGCTAGCGGGAGGCCAGAGGACCGGGGAGCTGTTTTTT
few	TRBJ2-7	TRBV5-8	TRBD1	CASSLRPPGQNNEQYF	TGTGCCAGCAGCTTGAGGCCGCCGGGACAGAATAACGAGCAGTACTTC
NA	TRBJ2-7	TRBV28	NA	CASSFFDLRGISYEQYF	TGTGCCAGCAGTTTTTTCGACCTTAGGGGCATCTCCTACGAGCAGTACTTC
NA	TRBJ2-5	TRBV5-1	TRBD2	CASSLEEREGTQYF	TGCGCCAGCAGCTTGGAGGAGCGGGAGGGGACCCAGTACTTC
NA	TRBJ2-5	TRBV10-1	TRBD2	CASRAREGEEQYF	TGCGCCAGCAGGGCGCGGGAGGGGGAAGAGCAGTACTTC
NA	TRBJ2-3	TRBV14	TRBD2	CATKSGTSGKTDTQYF	TGTGCCACCAAATCCGGGACTAGCGGGAAGACAGATACGCAGTATTTT
NA	TRBJ1-4	TRBV4-3	NA	CASSQAGTGGREKLFF	TGCGCCAGCAGCCAAGCCGGGACCGGGGGAAGGGAAAAACTGTTTTTT
NA	TRBJ2-7	TRBV12-5	NA	CASGLVREGRRNLSSYEQYF	TGTGCTAGTGGTTTGGTACGCGAGGGTAGAAGGAACCTAAGCTCCTACGAGCAGTACTTC
NA	TRBJ2-3	TRBV7-6	TRBD2	CASSPCGTTFGTDTQYF	TGTGCCAGCAGCCCCTGTGGGACTACCTTCGGCACAGATACGCAGTATTTT